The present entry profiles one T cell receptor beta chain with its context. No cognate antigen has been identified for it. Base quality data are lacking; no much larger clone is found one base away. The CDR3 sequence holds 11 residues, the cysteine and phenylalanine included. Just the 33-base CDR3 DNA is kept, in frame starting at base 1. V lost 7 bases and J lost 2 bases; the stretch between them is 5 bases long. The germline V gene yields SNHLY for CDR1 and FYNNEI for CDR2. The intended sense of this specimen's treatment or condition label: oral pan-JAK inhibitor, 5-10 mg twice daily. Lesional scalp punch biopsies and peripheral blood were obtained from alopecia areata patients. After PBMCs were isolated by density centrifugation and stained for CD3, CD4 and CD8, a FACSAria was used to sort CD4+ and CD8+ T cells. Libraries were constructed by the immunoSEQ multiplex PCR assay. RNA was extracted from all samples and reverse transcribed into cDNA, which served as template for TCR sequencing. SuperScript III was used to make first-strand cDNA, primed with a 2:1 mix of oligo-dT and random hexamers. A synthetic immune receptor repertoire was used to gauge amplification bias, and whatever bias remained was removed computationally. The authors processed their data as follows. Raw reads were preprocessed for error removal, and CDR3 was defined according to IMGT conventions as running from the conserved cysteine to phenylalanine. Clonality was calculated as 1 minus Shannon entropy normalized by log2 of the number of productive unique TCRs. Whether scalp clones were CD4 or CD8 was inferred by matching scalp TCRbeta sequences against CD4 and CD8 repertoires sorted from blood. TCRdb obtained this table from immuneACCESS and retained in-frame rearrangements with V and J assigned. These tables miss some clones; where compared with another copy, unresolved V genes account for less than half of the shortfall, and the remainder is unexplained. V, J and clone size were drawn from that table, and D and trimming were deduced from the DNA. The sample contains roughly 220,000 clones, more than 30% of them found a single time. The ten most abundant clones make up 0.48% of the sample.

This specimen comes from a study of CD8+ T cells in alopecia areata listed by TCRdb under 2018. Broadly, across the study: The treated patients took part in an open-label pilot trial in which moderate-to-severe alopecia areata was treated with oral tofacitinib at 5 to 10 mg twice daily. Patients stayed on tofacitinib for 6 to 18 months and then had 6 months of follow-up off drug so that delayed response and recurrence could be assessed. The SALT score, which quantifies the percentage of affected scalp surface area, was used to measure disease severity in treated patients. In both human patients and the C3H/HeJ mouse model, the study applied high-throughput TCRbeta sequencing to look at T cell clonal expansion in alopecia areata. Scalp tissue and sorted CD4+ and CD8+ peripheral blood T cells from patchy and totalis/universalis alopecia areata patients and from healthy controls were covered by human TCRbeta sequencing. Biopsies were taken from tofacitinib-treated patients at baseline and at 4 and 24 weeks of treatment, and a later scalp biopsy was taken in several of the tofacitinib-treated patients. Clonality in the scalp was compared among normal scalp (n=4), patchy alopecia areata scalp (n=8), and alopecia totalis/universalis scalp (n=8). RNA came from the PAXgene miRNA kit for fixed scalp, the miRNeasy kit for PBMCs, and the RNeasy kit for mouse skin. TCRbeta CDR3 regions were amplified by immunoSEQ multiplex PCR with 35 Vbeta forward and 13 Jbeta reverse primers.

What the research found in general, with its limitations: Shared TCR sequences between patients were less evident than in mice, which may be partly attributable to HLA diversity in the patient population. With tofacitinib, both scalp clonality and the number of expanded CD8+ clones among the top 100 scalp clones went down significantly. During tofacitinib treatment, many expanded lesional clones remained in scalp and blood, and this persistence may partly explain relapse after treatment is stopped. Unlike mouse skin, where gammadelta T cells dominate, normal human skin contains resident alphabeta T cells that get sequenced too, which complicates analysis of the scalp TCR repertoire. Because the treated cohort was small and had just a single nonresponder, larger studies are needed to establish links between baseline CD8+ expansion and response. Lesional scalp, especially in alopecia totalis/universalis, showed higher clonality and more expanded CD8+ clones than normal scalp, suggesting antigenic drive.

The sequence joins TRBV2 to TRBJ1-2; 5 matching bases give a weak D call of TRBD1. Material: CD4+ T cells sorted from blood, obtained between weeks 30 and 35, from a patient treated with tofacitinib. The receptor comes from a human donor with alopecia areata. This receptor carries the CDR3 CASTGNYGYTF. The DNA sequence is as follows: TGTGCCAGCACAGGGAACTATGGCTACACCTTC. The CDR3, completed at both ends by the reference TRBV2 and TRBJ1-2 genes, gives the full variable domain EPEVTQTPSHQVTQMGQEVILRCVPISNHLYFYWYRQILGQKVEFLVSFYNNEISEKSEIFDDQFSVERPDGSNFTLKIRSTKLEDSAMYFCASTGNYGYTFGSGTRLTVV.